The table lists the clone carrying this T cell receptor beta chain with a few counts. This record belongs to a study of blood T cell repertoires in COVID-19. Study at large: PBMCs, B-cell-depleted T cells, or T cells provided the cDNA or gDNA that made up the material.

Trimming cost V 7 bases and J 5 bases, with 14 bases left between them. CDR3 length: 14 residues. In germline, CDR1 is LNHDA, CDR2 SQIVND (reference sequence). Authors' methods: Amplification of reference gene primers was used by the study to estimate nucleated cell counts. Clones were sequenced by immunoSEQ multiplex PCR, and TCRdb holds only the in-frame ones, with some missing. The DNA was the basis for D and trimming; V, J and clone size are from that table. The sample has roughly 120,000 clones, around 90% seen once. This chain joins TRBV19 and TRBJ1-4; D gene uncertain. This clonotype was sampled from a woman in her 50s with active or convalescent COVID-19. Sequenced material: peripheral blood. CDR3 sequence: CASNSAGGNEKLFF. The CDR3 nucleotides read TGTGCCAGTAATAGTGCAGGAGGGAATGAAAAACTGTTTTTT.